A single sample gave rise to the 12 T cell receptor beta chains below, sequenced in a study of cytotoxic CD8 clonotypes in ibrutinib-treated CLL. Generated by immunoSEQ multiplex PCR, the TCRdb table keeps only in-frame clones and is missing some. The table lists nearly 300,000 clones, 70% to 80% of them singletons. Sequences were derived from PBMCs, sampled at disease progression, from a patient treated with ibrutinib. These receptors were taken from a human donor with chronic lymphocytic leukemia.

The chain couples TRBV18 to TRBJ1-1; 7 positions agree with TRBD1. V shed 4 bases, J shed 0 bases, and the junction held 8 bases outside the gene matches. Germline V gene data show CDR1 as KGHSH and CDR2 as LQKENI. The CDR3 contains 16 residues. CDR3 DNA sequence: TGTGCCAGCTCACAACAACAAGGGACAGTGAACACTGAAGCTTTCTTT. Translation: CASSQQQGTVNTEAFF. Looking up the rest from reference TRBV18 and TRBJ1-1 gives the full variable domain: NAGVMQNPRHLVRRRGQEARLRCSPMKGHSHVYWYRQLPEEGLKFMVYLQKENIIDESGMPKERFSAEFPKEGPSILRIQQVVRGDSAAYFCASSQQQGTVNTEAFFGQGTRLTVV.

This chain's CDR3 is CASSLPGGSVIETQYF. The CDR3, as DNA: TGTGCCAGCAGCTTGCCGGGAGGTTCGGTAATAGAGACCCAGTACTTC. The chain carries TRBV5-6 and TRBJ2-5, with 7 bases aligning to TRBD2. The V segment lost 1 base and the J segment 4 bases; nucleotides outside the gene matches: 10. Germline V gene sequence: CDR1 SGHDT, CDR2 YYEEEE. The length of the CDR3 is 16 residues.

This clone has more than one count but fewer than ten. The rearrangement uses TRBV28 and TRBJ2-1; D is ambiguous. The germline V gene has CDR1 MDHEN and CDR2 SYDVKM. With 2 bases removed from V and 8 bases from J, the gap between germline ends came to 1 base. This CDR3 region has 10 residues. The CDR3 nucleotides read TGTGCCAGCAGTTTACATGAGCAGTTCTTC. It codes for CASSLHEQFF.

This sequence joins TRBV4-1 and TRBJ1-1, with D maybe TRBD1 (6 bases). Per germline, CDR1 MGHRA and CDR2 YSYEKL. V lost 4 bases and J 3 bases, leaving 15 bases between the germline ends. The CDR3 runs to 15 residues. The CDR3 loop reads CASSPTGGGDTEAFF. Here the CDR3 DNA reads TGCGCCAGCAGCCCGACAGGCGGGGGGGACACTGAAGCTTTCTTT.

The rearrangement uses TRBV5-6 and TRBJ2-5; TRBD2 is a possible D gene (5 bases). Germline CDR1 SGHDT, CDR2 YYEEEE. This CDR3 spans 13 amino acids. Trimming took 0 bases from V and 5 from J, leaving 8 bases between them. The CDR3 is CASSLALGETQYF. CDR3 DNA sequence: TGTGCCAGCAGCTTGGCACTAGGGGAGACCCAGTACTTC.

The rearrangement joins TRBV2 to TRBJ1-5, with D possibly matching TRBD1 (5 bases). There are 13 residues in the CDR3. V was trimmed by 7 bases and J by 2 bases, leaving 9 bases between them. Germline values: CDR1 SNHLY, CDR2 FYNNEI. The CDR3 loop reads CASMRTRNQPQHF. CDR3 nucleotides: TGTGCCAGCATGAGGACACGCAATCAGCCCCAGCATTTT.

The chain combines TRBV5-1 with TRBJ2-1; 7 bases are shared with TRBD1. V gave up 2 bases and J gave up 2 bases; unmatched junction bases: 4. The CDR3 totals 15 residues. Looked up from germline, CDR1 is SGHRS and CDR2 is YFSETQ. The CDR3, as DNA: TGCGCCAGCAGCTTACAGGGGTCGACCTACAATGAGCAGTTCTTC. Encoded protein: CASSLQGSTYNEQFF. Full variable domain (outside the CDR3, taken from reference TRBV5-1 and TRBJ2-1): KAGVTQTPRYLIKTRGQQVTLSCSPISGHRSVSWYQQTPGQGLQFLFEYFSETQRNKGNFPGRFSGRQFSNSRSEMNVSTLELGDSALYLCASSLQGSTYNEQFFGPGTRLTVL.

As for this clone: Distinct nucleotide sequences in the sample also encode this CDR3. This chain links TRBV18 with TRBJ2-7, with 7 bases identical to TRBD1. The CDR3 covers 12 residues. The J segment lost 4 bases and the V segment lost 6 bases, leaving 3 bases of the junction unmatched. Germline values: CDR1 KGHSH, CDR2 LQKENI. Here the CDR3 DNA reads TGTGCCAGCTCCCCGACAGGGTACGAGCAGTACTTC. Translation gives CASSPTGYEQYF.

J is TRBJ2-7 and V is TRBV28; D is unresolved. V was cut by 2 bases and J by 9 bases, with 14 bases left in between. Per germline, CDR1 MDHEN and CDR2 SYDVKM. This CDR3 region has 13 residues. The CDR3 DNA reads as TGTGCCAGCAGTTTAAAGGTGAAACGTTGGCAGTACTTC. This translates into CASSLKVKRWQYF.

This rearrangement joins TRBV11-2 to TRBJ2-7; D perhaps matches TRBD1 (5 bases). V was cut by 1 base and J by 6 bases, with 10 bases left in between. The germline gives CDR1 SGHAT, CDR2 FQNNGV. This CDR3 comprises 13 residues. For the CDR3, the DNA is TGTGCCAGCAGCTTAGTGACAGTGGGCGAGCAGTACTTC. It yields the protein CASSLVTVGEQYF. Supplemented by reference TRBV11-2 and TRBJ2-7, the full variable domain reads EAGVAQSPRYKIIEKRQSVAFWCNPISGHATLYWYQQILGQGPKLLIQFQNNGVVDDSQLPKDRFSAERLKGVDSTLKIQPAKLEDSAVYLCASSLVTVGEQYFGPGTRLTVT.

This rearrangement joins TRBV5-1 to TRBJ1-4, with D tentatively TRBD1 (5 bases). The CDR3 has 13 residues. V lost 3 bases and J lost 11, with 14 bases in between. Germline loops: CDR1 SGHRS, CDR2 YFSETQ. CDR3 loop: CASSWGRLGKLFF. The DNA of the CDR3 is TGCGCCAGCAGCTGGGGACGCCTGGGGAAACTGTTTTTT.

V is TRBV5-1 and J is TRBJ2-1; TRBD2 might be the D (5 bases). This CDR3 spans 15 amino acids. Between the trimmed V and J ends, which lost 1 base and 0 bases, there was a span of 8 bases. Germline CDR1 and CDR2: SGHRS and YFSETQ. The CDR3 DNA reads as TGCGCCAGCAGCTTGTCCGGGGTCTCCTACAATGAGCAGTTCTTC. Translation gives CASSLSGVSYNEQFF.